These T cell receptor beta chains were read from a single sample in a study of OX40 agonist ivuxolimab in advanced cancers. Sequenced by immunoSEQ multiplex PCR; TCRdb stores in-frame clones only, minus some. The profile shows roughly 80,000 clones, roughly 91% of them singletons. Specimen: CD4+ or CD8+ T cells sorted from blood, collected in a trial of the OX40 agonist ivuxolimab. These receptors all come from an adult with an advanced solid tumor such as melanoma, head and neck, liver or kidney cancer. CDR3s include the opening cysteine and the closing phenylalanine or tryptophan. D genes are given only for firm matches. The size of a clone is reported for some rows only, either as once, few or many, or as a class for expanded clones.

v_call: TRBV15; d_call: TRBD1; clone_size: NA; j_call: TRBJ1-2; cdr3_aa: CATGTGHNYGYTF; cdr3_nt: TGTGCCACCGGGACAGGACATAACTATGGCTACACCTTC
v_call: TRBV29-1; d_call: NA; clone_size: NA; j_call: TRBJ1-4; cdr3_aa: CSVGRGTTNEKLFF; cdr3_nt: TGCAGCGTTGGGCGGGGGACAACTAATGAAAAACTGTTTTTT
v_call: TRBV29-1; d_call: NA; clone_size: NA; j_call: TRBJ2-3; cdr3_aa: CSVGGFPTDTQYF; cdr3_nt: TGCAGCGTTGGGGGATTTCCCACAGATACGCAGTATTTT
v_call: TRBV19; d_call: NA; clone_size: NA; j_call: TRBJ1-4; cdr3_aa: CASSIGRAEKLFF; cdr3_nt: TGTGCCAGTAGTATAGGACGGGCCGAAAAACTGTTTTTT
v_call: TRBV7-6; d_call: NA; clone_size: few; j_call: TRBJ2-2; cdr3_aa: CASSFQRDGTGELFF; cdr3_nt: TGTGCCAGCAGCTTCCAGCGTGACGGCACCGGGGAGCTGTTTTTT
v_call: TRBV15; d_call: NA; clone_size: NA; j_call: TRBJ1-3; cdr3_aa: CATQWVAGNTIYF; cdr3_nt: TGTGCCACCCAGTGGGTTGCTGGAAACACCATATATTTT
v_call: TRBV4-1; d_call: NA; clone_size: NA; j_call: TRBJ2-5; cdr3_aa: CASSRGGSQETQYF; cdr3_nt: TGCGCCAGCAGCCGAGGGGGGAGCCAAGAGACCCAGTACTTC
v_call: TRBV5-5; d_call: NA; clone_size: NA; j_call: TRBJ2-6; cdr3_aa: CASSLASYSGANVLTF; cdr3_nt: TGTGCCAGCAGCTTGGCAAGCTACTCTGGGGCCAACGTCCTGACTTTC
v_call: TRBV9; d_call: TRBD2; clone_size: NA; j_call: TRBJ2-3; cdr3_aa: CASSAGTSGGLDTQYF; cdr3_nt: TGTGCCAGCAGCGCAGGGACTAGCGGGGGGTTGGATACGCAGTATTTT
v_call: TRBV27; d_call: NA; clone_size: once; j_call: TRBJ1-2; cdr3_aa: CASSYRVPDGEGYTF; cdr3_nt: TGTGCCAGCAGTTACCGGGTCCCTGATGGGGAGGGCTACACCTTC
v_call: TRBV5-4; d_call: NA; clone_size: NA; j_call: TRBJ2-5; cdr3_aa: CASSLPYQETQYF; cdr3_nt: TGTGCCAGCAGCCTCCCGTACCAAGAGACCCAGTACTTC
v_call: TRBV27; d_call: NA; clone_size: NA; j_call: TRBJ1-1; cdr3_aa: CASRRGNYITRDTEAFF; cdr3_nt: TGTGCCAGCCGAAGGGGCAATTATATAACCAGGGACACTGAAGCTTTCTTT
v_call: TRBV12-5; d_call: NA; clone_size: NA; j_call: TRBJ2-3; cdr3_aa: CASARGGDSSTDTQYF; cdr3_nt: TGTGCTAGCGCCAGGGGGGGCGACTCGAGCACAGATACGCAGTATTTT
v_call: TRBV14; d_call: TRBD1; clone_size: NA; j_call: TRBJ1-4; cdr3_aa: CASRQTGVGEKLFF; cdr3_nt: TGTGCCAGCAGGCAGACAGGGGTTGGAGAAAAACTGTTTTTT
v_call: TRBV5-4; d_call: TRBD1; clone_size: NA; j_call: TRBJ1-1; cdr3_aa: CASSLARGETEAFF; cdr3_nt: TGTGCCAGCAGCTTGGCCAGGGGGGAGACTGAAGCTTTCTTT
v_call: TRBV5-1; d_call: TRBD2; clone_size: NA; j_call: TRBJ2-7; cdr3_aa: CASSLTLSRDYHEQYF; cdr3_nt: TGCGCCAGCAGCTTGACATTAAGTCGGGACTATCACGAGCAGTACTTC
v_call: TRBV5-1; d_call: NA; clone_size: NA; j_call: TRBJ1-5; cdr3_aa: CATSEDGNQPQHF; cdr3_nt: TGCGCCACCTCGGAAGACGGCAATCAGCCCCAGCATTTT
v_call: TRBV5-1; d_call: NA; clone_size: once; j_call: TRBJ2-1; cdr3_aa: CASSLDGWGSYNEQFF; cdr3_nt: TGCGCCAGCAGCTTGGACGGGTGGGGCTCCTACAATGAGCAGTTCTTC
v_call: TRBV5-1; d_call: TRBD2; clone_size: once; j_call: TRBJ2-7; cdr3_aa: CASSLSGTDSSYEQYF; cdr3_nt: TGCGCCAGCAGCTTGAGCGGGACTGATAGCTCCTACGAGCAGTACTTC
v_call: TRBV6-4; d_call: TRBD1; clone_size: NA; j_call: TRBJ2-3; cdr3_aa: CASSATGADTQYF; cdr3_nt: TGTGCCAGCAGTGCCACAGGGGCAGATACGCAGTATTTT
v_call: TRBV5-1; d_call: TRBD1; clone_size: NA; j_call: TRBJ2-7; cdr3_aa: CASSRTGPPSYEQYF; cdr3_nt: TGCGCCAGCAGCCGGACAGGGCCACCTTCCTACGAGCAGTACTTC
v_call: TRBV2; d_call: NA; clone_size: NA; j_call: TRBJ2-2; cdr3_aa: CASSRTWQNTNTGELFF; cdr3_nt: TGTGCCAGCAGCCGGACCTGGCAGAATACCAACACCGGGGAGCTGTTTTTT
v_call: TRBV5-1; d_call: TRBD1; clone_size: NA; j_call: TRBJ1-2; cdr3_aa: CASSPRQGALPPYGYTF; cdr3_nt: TGCGCCAGCAGCCCCCGACAGGGGGCTCTACCACCCTATGGCTACACCTTC
v_call: TRBV19; d_call: NA; clone_size: NA; j_call: TRBJ2-7; cdr3_aa: CASSMSLARGGYEQYF; cdr3_nt: TGTGCCAGTAGTATGTCGCTAGCAAGGGGGGGGTACGAGCAGTACTTC
v_call: TRBV5-8; d_call: NA; clone_size: NA; j_call: TRBJ1-4; cdr3_aa: CASSLLANEKLFF; cdr3_nt: TGTGCCAGCAGCTTGCTTGCTAATGAAAAACTGTTTTTT
v_call: TRBV9; d_call: NA; clone_size: NA; j_call: TRBJ1-1; cdr3_aa: CASSVIQGTEAFF; cdr3_nt: TGTGCCAGCAGCGTAATCCAGGGGACTGAAGCTTTCTTT
v_call: TRBV28; d_call: NA; clone_size: NA; j_call: TRBJ1-5; cdr3_aa: CASILRENQPQHF; cdr3_nt: TGTGCCAGCATCCTCAGGGAGAATCAGCCCCAGCATTTT
v_call: TRBV5-1; d_call: NA; clone_size: NA; j_call: TRBJ2-3; cdr3_aa: CASSLQGILGDTQYF; cdr3_nt: TGCGCCAGCAGCTTGCAGGGAATTTTGGGAGATACGCAGTATTTT
v_call: TRBV7-8; d_call: NA; clone_size: NA; j_call: TRBJ2-7; cdr3_aa: CASSPRGLAAYEQYF; cdr3_nt: TGTGCCAGCAGCCCGCGGGGACTGGCGGCTTACGAGCAGTACTTC
v_call: TRBV5-6; d_call: NA; clone_size: once; j_call: TRBJ2-3; cdr3_aa: CASGLIWDSRTDTQYF; cdr3_nt: TGTGCCAGCGGCCTAATCTGGGATTCGAGGACAGATACGCAGTATTTT
v_call: TRBV18; d_call: NA; clone_size: NA; j_call: TRBJ2-3; cdr3_aa: CASSPPGTDTQYF; cdr3_nt: TGTGCCAGCTCACCACCGGGCACAGATACGCAGTATTTT
v_call: TRBV13; d_call: TRBD1; clone_size: NA; j_call: TRBJ1-1; cdr3_aa: CASRRTAGQPNTEAFF; cdr3_nt: TGTGCCAGCAGACGGACGGCGGGACAGCCGAACACTGAAGCTTTCTTT
v_call: TRBV28; d_call: NA; clone_size: NA; j_call: TRBJ1-5; cdr3_aa: CASSLVGVAHSNQPQHF; cdr3_nt: TGTGCCAGCAGTTTGGTAGGGGTGGCCCATAGCAATCAGCCCCAGCATTTT
v_call: TRBV7-9; d_call: TRBD1; clone_size: NA; j_call: TRBJ2-1; cdr3_aa: CASTKGGQAFDEQFF; cdr3_nt: TGTGCCAGCACGAAAGGGGGACAGGCGTTCGATGAGCAGTTCTTC
v_call: TRBV5-6; d_call: NA; clone_size: NA; j_call: TRBJ2-7; cdr3_aa: CASSRPNYEQYF; cdr3_nt: TGTGCCAGCAGCCGACCTAACTACGAGCAGTACTTC
v_call: TRBV5-1; d_call: NA; clone_size: NA; j_call: TRBJ2-7; cdr3_aa: CASSAYGTYEQYF; cdr3_nt: TGCGCCAGCAGCGCCTACGGAACCTACGAGCAGTACTTC
v_call: TRBV30; d_call: NA; clone_size: NA; j_call: TRBJ1-3; cdr3_aa: CAWRRGKGNTIYF; cdr3_nt: TGTGCCTGGAGAAGGGGGAAAGGAAACACCATATATTTT
v_call: TRBV2; d_call: TRBD2; clone_size: NA; j_call: TRBJ2-7; cdr3_aa: CASSGGGGDYEQYF; cdr3_nt: TGTGCCAGCAGTGGGGGCGGGGGGGACTACGAGCAGTACTTC
v_call: TRBV6-4; d_call: TRBD2; clone_size: NA; j_call: TRBJ2-2; cdr3_aa: CASSEIAGALPGELFF; cdr3_nt: TGTGCCAGCAGCGAAATAGCGGGAGCTCTCCCCGGGGAGCTGTTTTTT
v_call: TRBV5-1; d_call: NA; clone_size: NA; j_call: TRBJ1-1; cdr3_aa: CASSLAGWGTEAFF; cdr3_nt: TGCGCCAGCAGCTTGGCGGGGTGGGGCACTGAAGCTTTCTTT
v_call: TRBV2; d_call: NA; clone_size: few; j_call: TRBJ1-5; cdr3_aa: CASSEAGKPQHF; cdr3_nt: TGTGCCAGCAGTGAAGCGGGGAAGCCCCAGCATTTT
v_call: TRBV19; d_call: TRBD2; clone_size: NA; j_call: TRBJ2-3; cdr3_aa: CASSPRTSGYSTDTQYF; cdr3_nt: TGTGCCAGTAGTCCGCGGACTAGCGGTTACTCCACAGATACGCAGTATTTT
v_call: TRBV11-2; d_call: TRBD1; clone_size: NA; j_call: TRBJ1-1; cdr3_aa: CASSTLRGPLTKAFF; cdr3_nt: TGTGCCAGCAGCACCCTGAGGGGGCCCCTGACTAAAGCTTTCTTT
v_call: TRBV5-5; d_call: TRBD1; clone_size: NA; j_call: TRBJ1-2; cdr3_aa: CASSLDRGIYGYTF; cdr3_nt: TGTGCCAGCAGCTTGGACAGGGGGATCTATGGCTACACCTTC
v_call: TRBV7-9; d_call: NA; clone_size: NA; j_call: TRBJ2-2; cdr3_aa: CASSLVTYKGNTGELFF; cdr3_nt: TGTGCCAGCAGCTTGGTCACATACAAGGGGAACACCGGGGAGCTGTTTTTT
v_call: TRBV6-6; d_call: NA; clone_size: NA; j_call: TRBJ1-1; cdr3_aa: CASSYGREAVNTEAFF; cdr3_nt: TGTGCCAGCAGTTACGGCCGGGAGGCGGTGAACACTGAAGCTTTCTTT
v_call: TRBV7-9; d_call: NA; clone_size: NA; j_call: TRBJ2-2; cdr3_aa: CASLVRGGELFF; cdr3_nt: TGTGCCAGCCTAGTCCGTGGCGGGGAGCTGTTTTTT
v_call: TRBV10-1; d_call: NA; clone_size: once; j_call: TRBJ1-1; cdr3_aa: CASSGRGPDTEAFF; cdr3_nt: TGCGCCAGCAGTGGACGTGGGCCTGACACTGAAGCTTTCTTT
v_call: TRBV18; d_call: NA; clone_size: NA; j_call: TRBJ1-2; cdr3_aa: CASSPPSERSYGYTF; cdr3_nt: TGTGCCAGCTCACCACCGTCAGAGAGGAGCTATGGCTACACCTTC
v_call: TRBV19; d_call: TRBD1; clone_size: NA; j_call: TRBJ1-6; cdr3_aa: CASTETGASPLHF; cdr3_nt: TGTGCCAGTACTGAGACAGGGGCTTCACCCCTCCACTTT
v_call: TRBV27; d_call: TRBD1; clone_size: NA; j_call: TRBJ1-1; cdr3_aa: CASSLLTGRGTEAFF; cdr3_nt: TGTGCCAGCAGTTTATTGACAGGGAGAGGCACTGAAGCTTTCTTT
v_call: TRBV6-5; d_call: NA; clone_size: NA; j_call: TRBJ1-1; cdr3_aa: CASIPGEAANTEAFF; cdr3_nt: TGTGCCAGCATCCCCGGAGAGGCCGCGAACACTGAAGCTTTCTTT
v_call: TRBV28; d_call: TRBD1; clone_size: NA; j_call: TRBJ2-1; cdr3_aa: CASSHGWDRSYNEQFF; cdr3_nt: TGTGCCAGCAGCCATGGCTGGGACAGGTCCTACAATGAGCAGTTCTTC